This T cell receptor beta chain was documented in a study of blood T cell repertoires in COVID-19. For the study at large: Acute and convalescent COVID-19 specimens originated in the United States, Italy and Spain. PBMCs, B-cell-depleted T cells, or T cells provided the cDNA or gDNA that made up the material.

In the study's own analysis: It was from reference gene primer amplification that nucleated cell counts were estimated. Libraries were prepared by immunoSEQ multiplex PCR; TCRdb keeps only in-frame clonotypes and omits some of them. That table supplies the V and J calls and clone size; D and trimming were determined from the DNA. The sample contains about 54,000 clones, 83% of which appear only once. This CDR3 comprises 15 residues. J lost 3 bases, V lost 4 bases, and 8 bases had no gene match. Germline CDR1 SEHNR, CDR2 FQNEAQ (reference sequence). This clonotype was obtained from a human donor in a cohort sampled during active COVID-19. Sample: peripheral blood. This chain links TRBV7-9 with TRBJ2-7; the match to TRBD1 covers 8 bases. The CDR3 loop is CASSSRVGQGYEQYF. The CDR3 bases are TGTGCCAGCAGCTCTCGAGTTGGACAGGGCTACGAGCAGTACTTC. Together with reference TRBV7-9 and TRBJ2-7, the CDR3 gives the full variable domain: DTGVSQNPRHKITKRGQNVTFRCDPISEHNRLYWYRQTLGQGPEFLTYFQNEAQLEKSRLLSDRFSAERPKGSFSTLEIQRTEQGDSAMYLCASSSRVGQGYEQYFGPGTRLTVT.